The 8 T cell receptor beta chains given below trace back to one sample, sequenced in a study of T cells expressing NK-cell markers. Each CDR3 protein gets one entry in TCRdb, which reprocessed the 5' RACE reads and gives no DNA. The sample has more than 120,000 distinct CDR3 sequences. The sample taken for sequencing was blood T cells: a sorted CD56 or NKG2C T cell subset, CD4+ or CD8+ T cells, or bulk PBMC T cells (not recorded which). All receptors derive from a man aged 18 to 35 in good health.

The V call is TRBV15, the J call TRBJ2-3; TCRdb's D gene call, TRBD2, goes unchecked for lack of DNA. This CDR3 is built from 21 residues. Germline V gene lookup returns CDR1 LNHNV and CDR2 YYDKDF (reference sequence). CDR3 loop: CATSREDGLAGGGGSTDTQYF.

The gene calls are TRBV14 and TRBJ1-4; absent DNA, TCRdb's TRBD1 call cannot be checked. The CDR3 covers 15 residues. Germline lookup yields CDR1 SGHDN and CDR2 FVKESK. CDR3 amino acids: CASSQVGGFQEKLFF.

The chain is built from TRBV6-2 or TRBV6-3 and TRBJ2-7. The CDR3 consists of 14 residues. Germline values: CDR1 MNHEY, CDR2 SVGEGT. CDR3 region: CASSFLDRAYEQYF.

This chain links TRBV12-3 or TRBV12-4 with TRBJ1-2; lacking DNA, the TRBD1 call made by TCRdb goes unchecked. The CDR3 is made up of 16 amino acids. The CDR3 protein is CASSLSGTGSSRGYTF.

The rearrangement links TRBV3-1 to TRBJ2-2; as DNA is missing, the TRBD2 call by TCRdb cannot be tested. Germline loops: CDR1 LGHDT, CDR2 YNNKEL (reference sequence). The CDR3 covers 17 residues. The CDR3 here is CASSPPGLAGTTGELFF.

J is TRBJ2-7 and V is TRBV5-5; TCRdb designates TRBD1, a call that cannot be tested without DNA. This CDR3 contains 12 residues. From germline, CDR1 is SGHKS and CDR2 YYEKEE (reference sequence). This chain's CDR3 is CASSLGTDEQYF.

The CDR3 reads CASSATRETQYF. The V and J genes are TRBV6-4 and TRBJ2-5. The CDR3 contains 12 residues. Germline V gene data show CDR1 as MRHNA and CDR2 as SNTAGT.

This chain uses TRBV10-3 with TRBJ1-6; TCRdb lists TRBD1, though no DNA is available to test this call. In germline, CDR1 is ENHRY, CDR2 SYGVKD. This CDR3 is 15 amino acids long. CDR3: CAISAGDRGNSPLHF.